A single sample gave rise to the 24 T cell receptor beta chains below, sequenced in a study of control samples from healthy donors and cancer patients. Profiling relied on immunoSEQ multiplex PCR, and the TCRdb table lists in-frame clones only, not all of them. The data contain about 18,000 clones, 82% of them singletons. The sequencing sample was made of PBMCs. These receptors all come from a man aged 80 or over with head and neck cancer.

The chain recombines TRBV7-2 with TRBJ1-3; D gene uncertain. The CDR3 is 15 residues long. From germline, CDR1 is SGHTA and CDR2 FQGNSA. V dropped 1 base and J dropped 4 bases, with 11 bases sitting between them. CDR3 amino acids: CASSLVSFGGNTIYF. CDR3 DNA: TGTGCCAGCAGCTTAGTATCCTTCGGGGGAAACACCATATATTTT.

This clone is medium-sized by share. CDR3 in DNA: TGTGCCAGCAGTGGATTACACGGGACAGGGGTTTTGCTGGGCTATGGCTACACCTTC. This sequence encodes CASSGLHGTGVLLGYGYTF. V is TRBV2 and J is TRBJ1-2; 10 nucleotides agree with TRBD1. V lost 4 bases and J lost 4; bases outside the gene matches: 18. The CDR3 extends over 19 amino acids. CDR1 is SNHLY, CDR2 FYNNEI, per germline.

The chain links TRBV28 to TRBJ1-4; 9 bases line up with TRBD1. CDR1 and CDR2 from the germline V gene are MDHEN and SYDVKM. The J segment lost 12 bases and the V segment lost 6 bases, leaving 8 bases of the junction unmatched. The CDR3 consists of 13 residues. CDR3 nucleotide sequence: TGTGCCAGCAGAACCGGGACAGGGAGACAACTGTTTTTT. It codes for CASRTGTGRQLFF.

This clone was counted only a few times. V and J are TRBV7-6 and TRBJ1-6; 8 positions agree with TRBD1. CDR3 length equals 14 residues. Germline-derived CDR1 and CDR2 are SGHVS and FNYEAQ. V was clipped by 5 bases and J by 7 bases; unmatched bases: 4. In DNA, the CDR3 is TGTGCCAGCAGCCGACAGGGGAGCAATTCACCCCTCCACTTT. Its protein is CASSRQGSNSPLHF.

The V call is TRBV27, the J call TRBJ2-3; D unclear. Germline CDR1 and CDR2: MNHEY and SMNVEV (reference sequence). The length of the CDR3 is 14 residues. Trimming stripped 3 bases from V and 1 base from J, with 8 bases between. CDR3 nucleotides: TGTGCCAGCAGTTTGGCCTGGGGCACAGATACGCAGTATTTT. Amino acids: CASSLAWGTDTQYF.

The rearrangement joins TRBV2 to TRBJ2-7; the D gene is possibly TRBD1 (6 bases). Deletions cut 6 bases from V and 1 base from J, with 19 bases between. The germline V gene encodes CDR1 SNHLY and CDR2 FYNNEI. This CDR3 is built from 16 residues. The CDR3 sequence is CASSPKAGTLSYEQYF. The CDR3 coding sequence is TGTGCCAGCAGCCCTAAAGCCGGGACACTTTCCTACGAGCAGTACTTC.

This clone has more than one count but fewer than ten. The V and J genes are TRBV5-1 and TRBJ2-1; 7 bases are a match to TRBD2. Looked up from germline, CDR1 is SGHRS and CDR2 is YFSETQ. CDR3 size: 15 residues. Trimming removed 3 bases from V and 8 bases from J; junction bases left unmatched: 11. DNA for the CDR3: TGCGCCAGCAGCTCCTCCGTAGCGGGTAGGGATGAGCAGTTCTTC. It codes for CASSSSVAGRDEQFF.

The chain is built from TRBV4-3 and TRBJ1-3; 8 positions agree with TRBD1. The CDR3 totals 18 residues. Germline CDR1 reads LGHNA; CDR2 reads YSLEER. The V and J ends lost 0 bases and 0 bases, in that order; junction bases with no gene match: 7. The CDR3 sequence: CASSQDPGQGDSGNTIYF. The CDR3 coding sequence is TGCGCCAGCAGCCAAGATCCCGGACAGGGTGACTCTGGAAACACCATATATTTT.

This rearrangement joins TRBV27 to TRBJ2-7, with D possibly matching TRBD1 (5 bases). The CDR3 length is 15 residues. CDR1 MNHEY and CDR2 SMNVEV come from the germline V gene (reference sequence). Trimming pared 2 bases from V and 1 base from J, leaving 12 bases between. The CDR3 DNA reads as TGTGCCAGCAGTTTAGAGGCAGGGTTGTCCTACGAGCAGTACTTC. Amino acids: CASSLEAGLSYEQYF.

The V call is TRBV14, the J call TRBJ1-1; D call uncertain. CDR1 SGHDN and CDR2 FVKESK come from the germline V gene. This CDR3 has 15 residues. V shed 0 bases and J shed 2 bases, with 10 bases lying between them. Here the CDR3 DNA reads TGTGCCAGCAGCCAAGATCTCAGGTTAAACACTGAAGCTTTCTTT. It specifies CASSQDLRLNTEAFF.

This clone was seen once. The J gene is TRBJ2-3, the V gene TRBV5-4; 14 nucleotides line up with TRBD2. The V gene's germline CDR1 is SGHNT and CDR2 YYREEE (reference sequence). The CDR3 spans 17 residues. V gave up 4 bases and J gave up 0 bases; unmatched junction bases: 4. The CDR3 protein is CASSGLAGGYSTDTQYF. CDR3 nucleotide sequence: TGTGCCAGCAGCGGACTAGCGGGGGGCTATAGCACAGATACGCAGTATTTT.

This chain connects TRBV5-1 to TRBJ2-3, with 11 bases identical to TRBD2. V gave up 0 bases and J gave up 0 bases; unmatched junction bases: 0. Germline V gene sequence: CDR1 SGHRS, CDR2 YFSETQ. The CDR3 contains 16 residues. The CDR3 here is CASSLASGGSTDTQYF. The CDR3 coding sequence is TGCGCCAGCAGCTTGGCTAGCGGGGGGAGCACAGATACGCAGTATTTT.

This clone was seen a handful of times. The rearrangement joins TRBV29-1 to TRBJ2-5, with no clear D. From germline, CDR1 is SQVTM and CDR2 ANQGSEA. The length of the CDR3 is 12 residues. The V end was cut by 0 bases, the J end by 5 bases, with 7 bases between. CDR3 nucleotides: TGCAGCGTTGAAGAAACGCGGGAGACCCAGTACTTC. Its protein is CSVEETRETQYF.

The chain recombines TRBV11-2 with TRBJ2-5, with a weak D call TRBD1 (5 bases). The germline V and J ends were trimmed by 5 bases and 7 bases, with 14 bases remaining between them. This CDR3 contains 13 residues. Looked up from germline, CDR1 is SGHAT and CDR2 is FQNNGV. DNA for the CDR3: TGTGCCAGCAGCGCCGACAGCCTGGGGACCCAGTACTTC. Its translation is CASSADSLGTQYF.

V gene TRBV7-2 combines with J gene TRBJ2-5; 10 positions match TRBD2. The CDR3 spans 18 residues. Germline values: CDR1 SGHTA, CDR2 FQGNSA. Trimming at V came to 5 bases and at J to 1 base, leaving 13 bases not matched to a gene. DNA for the CDR3: TGTGCCAGCAGCCCTCTAGCGGGGGCCATTGTACTCCAAGAGACCCAGTACTTC. Protein product: CASSPLAGAIVLQETQYF. Supplemented by reference TRBV7-2 and TRBJ2-5, the full variable domain reads GAGVSQSPSNKVTEKGKDVELRCDPISGHTALYWYRQSLGQGLEFLIYFQGNSAPDKSGLPSDRFSAERTGGSVSTLTIQRTQQEDSAVYLCASSPLAGAIVLQETQYFGPGTRLLVL.

The chain combines TRBV9 with TRBJ1-5, with TRBD1 matching 8 bases. Germline V lookup: CDR1 SGDLS, CDR2 YYNGEE. The CDR3 spans 15 residues. V was pared by 3 bases and J by 7 bases, with 9 bases of the junction left unmatched. CDR3 nucleotide sequence: TGTGCCAGCAGCGACGGGACAGGTTTTAAACAGCCCCAGCATTTT. This codes for CASSDGTGFKQPQHF.

This rearrangement joins TRBV11-1 to TRBJ1-2; D possibly corresponds to TRBD1 (6 bases). Germline loops: CDR1 SGHAT, CDR2 FQDESV (reference sequence). Trimming stripped 5 bases from V and 2 bases from J, with 9 bases between. This CDR3 comprises 13 residues. CDR3 sequence (DNA): TGTGCCAGCAGCAAGGACAGAAACTATGGCTACACCTTC. It codes for CASSKDRNYGYTF. Based on the CDR3 plus reference TRBV11-1 and TRBJ1-2, the full variable domain is EAEVAQSPRYKITEKSQAVAFWCDPISGHATLYWYRQILGQGPELLVQFQDESVVDDSQLPKDRFSAERLKGVDSTLKIQPAELGDSAMYLCASSKDRNYGYTFGSGTRLTVV.

A single count supports this clone. V usage is TRBV9 and J usage is TRBJ2-7; unclear D gene. The V end was cut by 6 bases, the J end by 0 bases, with 16 bases between. Germline values: CDR1 SGDLS, CDR2 YYNGEE. The CDR3 spans 15 residues. CDR3 nucleotide sequence: TGTGCCAGCATTAATCCAGTGGGAAGCTCCTACGAGCAGTACTTC. Translation gives CASINPVGSSYEQYF.

Here the CDR3 DNA reads TGTGCCAGCAGCCAGGGCAACGGGGATTTCTACGAGCAGTACTTC. This codes for CASSQGNGDFYEQYF. The rearrangement uses TRBV21-1 and TRBJ2-7. TRBV21-1 is flagged as a pseudogene. The CDR3 is made up of 15 amino acids.

CDR3 in amino acids: CASSRLAGGTNEQFF. Here the CDR3 DNA reads TGTGCCAGCAGCCGTCTAGCGGGAGGGACGAATGAGCAGTTCTTC. The chain joins TRBV7-2 to TRBJ2-1, with TRBD2 matching 12 bases. CDR3 size: 15 residues. J gave up 7 bases and V 5 bases, and 6 bases lay outside the gene matches. Germline values: CDR1 SGHTA, CDR2 FQGNSA.

This clone was seen a few times. J is TRBJ2-7 and V is TRBV7-9; D may be TRBD2 (7 bases). Germline V gives CDR1 SEHNR, CDR2 FQNEAQ (reference sequence). This CDR3 region has 15 residues. Trimming stripped 5 bases from V and 3 bases from J, with 17 bases between. The CDR3: CASSPSRGGGYEQYF. The CDR3 DNA follows: TGTGCCAGCAGCCCCTCAAGGGGGGGAGGCTACGAGCAGTACTTC.

This chain links TRBV5-1 with TRBJ2-1, with 7 bases fitting TRBD1. The J segment lost 2 bases and the V segment lost 3 bases, leaving 5 bases of the junction unmatched. The V gene's germline CDR1 is SGHRS and CDR2 YFSETQ. This CDR3 comprises 15 residues. CDR3 protein: CASSWGQPTYNEQFF. As DNA, the CDR3 is TGCGCCAGCAGCTGGGGACAGCCAACCTACAATGAGCAGTTCTTC.

The gene calls are TRBV29-1 and TRBJ1-1; D is possibly TRBD1 (5 bases). The CDR3 loop spans 12 amino acids. V was trimmed by 4 bases and J by 7 bases, leaving 13 bases between them. Per germline, CDR1 SQVTM and CDR2 ANQGSEA. In nucleotides, the CDR3 is TGCAGCGTTGTGAGGGGCCCCTATGAAGCTTTCTTT. This encodes CSVVRGPYEAFF.

The chain couples TRBV6-6 to TRBJ1-2, with 7 bases aligning to TRBD1. After removal of 6 bases from V and 8 bases from J, the junction contained 6 bases not matched to a gene. Germline lookup yields CDR1 MNHNY and CDR2 SVGAGI (reference sequence). This CDR3 is 12 amino acids long. The DNA for the CDR3 is TGTGCCAGCAGATTAACAGGGGACGGCTACACCTTC. It translates to CASRLTGDGYTF.